The 18 T cell receptor beta chains below come from one sample, sequenced in a study of blood T cells in healthy people across ages. A second 7 to 11 cycle PCR used barcoded and J-beta primers. TCRdb recomputed calls from the 5' RACE reads with MiXCR, one row per CDR3 protein. This table has about 570,000 distinct CDR3 sequences, about 25% appearing once. These same data were also listed under a study on T cells of mothers and their children.

Material: blood. The receptors come from a boy aged 2 to 9 in good health.

The CDR3 DNA sequence: TGCGCCAGCAGCCCTGGCCAAGGCCTTCACGAGCAGTACTTC. It encodes CASSPGQGLHEQYF. J is TRBJ2-5 and V is TRBV5-1, with D unclear. With the DNA end fitting TRBJ2-7 better, the J assignment may be wrong. The germline CDR1 and CDR2 sequences are SGHRS and YFSETQ. The CDR3 is 14 residues long.

This clonotype was observed a handful of times. The V gene is TRBV5-5, the J gene TRBJ1-4, with a tentative D call TRBD1 (5 bases). Trimming removed 0 bases from V and 5 bases from J, with 11 bases in between. CDR1 is SGHKS and CDR2 is YYEKEE in the germline V gene (reference sequence). This CDR3 spans 15 amino acids. CDR3 sequence reads: CASSLEGRENEKLFF. Here the CDR3 DNA reads TGTGCCAGCAGCTTGGAGGGACGAGAAAATGAAAAACTGTTTTTT.

Ten or more counts support this clonotype. This chain joins TRBV13 and TRBJ1-3; D unclear. Trimming pared 3 bases from V and 4 bases from J, leaving 4 bases between. Germline CDR1 reads PRHDT; CDR2 reads FYEKMQ (reference sequence). CDR3 length equals 12 residues. The CDR3 region is CASSLGGNTIYF. The CDR3 DNA sequence: TGTGCCAGCAGCTTGGGGGGAAACACCATATATTTT.

This clonotype was seen more than once but under ten times. The chain combines TRBV12-3 or TRBV12-4 with TRBJ1-4, with TRBD1 as a possible D gene (5 bases). The CDR3 sequence is 14 residues long. The V end was cut by 5 bases, the J end by 7 bases, with 14 bases between. CDR3 nucleotides: TGTGCCAGCAGTCTATGGGACGGTGGTGAAAAACTGTTTTTT. It is translated as CASSLWDGGEKLFF.

The chain combines TRBV6-5 with TRBJ2-1; 10 bases align to TRBD1. Germline CDR1 MNHEY, CDR2 SVGAGI. With 2 bases clipped from V and 9 bases from J, the junction kept 4 bases outside the gene matches. CDR3 size: 14 residues. The CDR3 here is CASSYGTGDGEQFF. The CDR3 DNA reads as TGTGCCAGCAGTTACGGGACAGGGGACGGTGAGCAGTTCTTC.

The chain combines TRBV11-2 with TRBJ2-2; TRBD1 aligns across 9 bases. The CDR3 covers 15 residues. V gave up 5 bases and J gave up 6 bases; unmatched junction bases: 7. The germline V gene encodes CDR1 SGHAT and CDR2 FQNNGV. CDR3 nucleotides: TGTGCCAGCAGCCAGGGACAGGGCCTCTCCGGGGAGCTGTTTTTT. Protein: CASSQGQGLSGELFF.

This clonotype appeared a few times. J is TRBJ2-7 and V is TRBV12-3 or TRBV12-4; the match to TRBD1 covers 9 bases. V was clipped by 3 bases and J by 4 bases; unmatched bases: 7. The CDR3 spans 15 residues. DNA for the CDR3: TGTGCCAGCAGTTTGGGCCGGGACAGGGTTTACGAGCAGTACTTC. It codes for CASSLGRDRVYEQYF.

This clonotype was counted between two and nine times. One end of the junction does not line up with germline, which may come from a read error. The CDR3 nucleotides read TGTGCCAGTAGCTCTATTACAGGGCCCTCTGGAAACACCATATATTTT. Translation gives CASSSITGPSGNTIYF. This chain uses TRBV11-2 with TRBJ1-3; the D gene is possibly TRBD1 (6 bases). Germline assignment: CDR1 SGHAT and CDR2 FQNNGV. CDR3 length: 16 residues.

This clonotype was seen a few times. The CDR3 protein is CSAGGQGVNEQYF. As DNA, the CDR3 is TGCAGTGCTGGGGGACAGGGGGTAAACGAGCAGTACTTC. V gene TRBV20-1 combines with J gene TRBJ2-7, with TRBD1 matching 11 bases. The V segment lost 5 bases and the J segment 5 bases; nucleotides outside the gene matches: 5. Germline CDR1 and CDR2: DFQATT and SNEGSKA (reference sequence). The CDR3 sequence is 13 residues long.

V usage is TRBV20-1 and J usage is TRBJ1-4, with no clear D. The germline V and J ends were trimmed by 0 bases and 2 bases, with 16 bases remaining between them. Germline V CDR1 and CDR2: DFQATT, SNEGSKA (reference sequence). The CDR3 runs to 17 residues. The CDR3 DNA is TGCAGTGCTAGAGAGACCGGGCCAAGGAGGACTAATGAAAAACTGTTTTTT. It yields the protein CSARETGPRRTNEKLFF.

V and J are TRBV7-2 and TRBJ1-2, with TRBD1 identical over 7 bases. The ends lost 6 bases at V and 5 bases at J; junction bases unmatched: 12. The germline CDR1 and CDR2 sequences are SGHTA and FQGNSA. The CDR3 is 15 amino acids. The CDR3 loop is CASSRSRDRAYGYTF. In DNA form, the CDR3 reads TGTGCCAGCAGTCGATCCCGGGACAGAGCATATGGCTACACCTTC.

CDR3 sequence (DNA): TGTGCCAGCAGCTGGTCCGGGACAGCCACTGAAGCTTTCTTT. It specifies CASSWSGTATEAFF. The chain combines TRBV5-5 with TRBJ1-1; 7 bases are shared with TRBD1. V trimming: 3 bases; J trimming: 4 bases; junction bases outside the gene matches: 6. The CDR3 sequence is 14 residues long. The germline V gene encodes CDR1 SGHKS and CDR2 YYEKEE (reference sequence).

In the case of this clonotype: Because the CDR3 is missing its conserved closing phenylalanine or tryptophan, this is likely a read error. This chain links TRBV6-5 with TRBJ1-2; D is unclear. CDR1 MNHEY and CDR2 SVGAGI come from the germline V gene. CDR3 size: 14 residues. Trimming stripped 9 bases from V and 2 bases from J, with 16 bases between. CDR3 in amino acids: CASTRDLGNYGYTL. In nucleotides, the CDR3 is TGTGCCAGTACCCGGGATCTTGGGAACTATGGCTACACCCTC.

J is TRBJ2-7 and V is TRBV4-3; 9 nucleotides align to TRBD2. The germline CDR1 and CDR2 sequences are LGHNA and YSLEER. After removal of 0 bases from V and 6 bases from J, the junction contained 12 bases not matched to a gene. This CDR3 has 17 amino acids. CDR3 DNA sequence: TGCGCCAGCAGCCAAGATCGTGCCTTGGCGGGAGGGTCCGAGCAGTACTTC. Amino acid sequence: CASSQDRALAGGSEQYF.

The chain couples TRBV5-1 to TRBJ2-7, with 7 positions matching TRBD1. The germline V gene has CDR1 SGHRS and CDR2 YFSETQ. Trimming cost V 2 bases and J 3 bases; bases outside gene matches: 8. The CDR3 runs to 15 residues. The CDR3 coding sequence is TGCGCCAGCAGCTTTGGCCCCGGGACAGACTACGAGCAGTACTTC. Translation: CASSFGPGTDYEQYF.

This clonotype was recorded a few times. The chain joins TRBV10-3 to TRBJ2-5; TRBD2 agrees at 9 bases. The germline gives CDR1 ENHRY, CDR2 SYGVKD. Germline trimming cut 6 bases from V and 4 bases from J; bases unmatched to any gene: 3. CDR3 size: 13 residues. DNA for the CDR3: TGTGCCATCAGCGGGACTAGCATAGAGACCCAGTACTTC. Its translation: CAISGTSIETQYF.

There are a few counts of this clonotype. V and J are TRBV3-1 and TRBJ2-2; possible D gene TRBD2, 6 bases. Germline V gene lookup returns CDR1 LGHDT and CDR2 YNNKEL (reference sequence). The length of the CDR3 is 13 residues. The V gene lost 0 bases and the J gene lost 7 bases, with 6 bases spanning the gap. CDR3: CASSQEGGGELFF. DNA for the CDR3: TGTGCCAGCAGCCAAGAGGGGGGCGGGGAGCTGTTTTTT.

This clonotype turned up a few times. The rearrangement joins TRBV6-5 to TRBJ2-6; D gene ambiguous. V dropped 0 bases and J dropped 0 bases, with 6 bases sitting between them. Germline assignment: CDR1 MNHEY and CDR2 SVGAGI. CDR3 length equals 16 residues. CDR3 sequence (DNA): TGTGCCAGCAGTTACTCGAGTTTCTCTGGGGCCAACGTCCTGACTTTC. Residues: CASSYSSFSGANVLTF.